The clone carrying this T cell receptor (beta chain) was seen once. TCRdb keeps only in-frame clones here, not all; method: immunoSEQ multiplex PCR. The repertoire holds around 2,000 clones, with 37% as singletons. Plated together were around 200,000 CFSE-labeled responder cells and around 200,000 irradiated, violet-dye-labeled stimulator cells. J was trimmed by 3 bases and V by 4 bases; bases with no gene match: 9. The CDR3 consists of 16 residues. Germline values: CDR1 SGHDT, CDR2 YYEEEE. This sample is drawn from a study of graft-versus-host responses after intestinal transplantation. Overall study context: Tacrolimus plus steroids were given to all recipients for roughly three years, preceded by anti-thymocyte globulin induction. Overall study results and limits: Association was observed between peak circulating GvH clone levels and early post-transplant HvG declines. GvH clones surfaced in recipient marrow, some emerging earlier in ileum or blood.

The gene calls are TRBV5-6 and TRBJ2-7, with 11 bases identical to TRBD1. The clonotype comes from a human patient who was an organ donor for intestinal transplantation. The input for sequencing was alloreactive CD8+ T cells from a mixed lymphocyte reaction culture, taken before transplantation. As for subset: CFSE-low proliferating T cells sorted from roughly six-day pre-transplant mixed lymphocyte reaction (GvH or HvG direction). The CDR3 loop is CASSPLGTGGLYEQYF. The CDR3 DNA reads TGTGCCAGCAGCCCACTCGGGACAGGGGGGCTCTACGAGCAGTACTTC.